The entry that follows covers one TCR beta chain sequence. This sample was taken from a study of T cell responses to AZD1222 COVID-19 vaccine. The data were produced by immunoSEQ multiplex PCR, yet TCRdb's version contains in-frame clones alone and is incomplete. The sample yields 150,000 or so clones, 80% to 95% seen once. Specimen: peripheral blood, collected on day 0 of AZD1222 vaccination. This TCR came from an adult in good health.

The CDR3 reads CASSSLLVGDTGELFF. The CDR3 coding sequence is TGTGCCAGCAGTTCTTTACTAGTCGGGGACACCGGGGAGCTGTTTTTT. This chain uses TRBV27 with TRBJ2-2; tentatively, D is TRBD2 (5 bases). The CDR3 has 16 amino acids. The V end lost 4 bases, the J end lost 3 bases, and 15 bases lay between the germline ends. Germline CDR1 MNHEY, CDR2 SMNVEV (reference sequence).